The clone carrying this TCR beta chain was observed once. The table came from immunoSEQ multiplex PCR; TCRdb's copy has only in-frame clones and leaves some out. The repertoire holds roughly 250,000 clones, with 85% to 95% as singletons. These data are taken from a study of blood T cell repertoires in COVID-19. About the research overall: Donors in the United States, Italy and Spain gave samples during acute or convalescent COVID-19. Sources were T cells, B-cell-depleted T cells, or PBMCs; the material itself was cDNA or gDNA.

The junction had 9 bases not matched to a gene; V was cut back by 6 bases and J by 0 bases. This CDR3 contains 17 residues. CDR1 is MNHEY, CDR2 SVGEGT, per germline. The sample consisted of PBMCs or T cells enriched from blood (not recorded which). This receptor was obtained from a woman aged 18 to 35 who had recovered from COVID-19. The chain joins TRBV6-2 or TRBV6-3 to TRBJ2-4; 9 bases agree with TRBD1. The CDR3 loop is CASSQGTGTLAKNIQYF. The CDR3 region has the DNA TGTGCCAGCAGCCAAGGGACAGGGACGCTAGCCAAAAACATTCAGTACTTC.